The TCR beta chain described here comes from a study of blood T cell repertoires in COVID-19. Study in general: COVID-19 samples collected from the United States, Italy and Spain covered acute and convalescent phases. T cells, B-cell-depleted T cells, or PBMCs provided the cDNA or gDNA that served as material.

In the original workflow: From reference gene primer amplification, estimates of nucleated cell counts were derived. Using immunoSEQ multiplex PCR, the repertoire was profiled, and TCRdb retains in-frame clones only, with some absent. V and J calls and clone size are those listed in that table; D and trimming were worked out from the DNA. The sample consists of roughly 320,000 clones, roughly 86% of them appearing once. Germline V gene data show CDR1 as SGHKS and CDR2 as YYEKEE (reference sequence). This CDR3 is built from 16 residues. Trimming removed 4 bases from V and 0 bases from J; junction bases left unmatched: 9. The Seattle patients, enrolled during active infection, were followed longitudinally. The table lists this clone with a few counts.

This TCR was sampled from a woman younger than 45 with COVID-19, enrolled during active disease. The sample taken for sequencing was peripheral blood. The chain uses TRBV5-5 and TRBJ1-2, with 7 positions matching TRBD1. The CDR3 sequence: CASSTPLTGPNYGYTF. The CDR3 DNA is TGTGCCAGCAGCACCCCTTTGACAGGGCCTAACTATGGCTACACCTTC.